This T cell receptor (beta chain) was identified during a study of identical twins. Germline V gives CDR1 SGHTA, CDR2 FQGNSA. V shed 3 bases and J shed 5 bases, with 16 bases lying between them. The CDR3 consists of 16 residues. A universal primer site came from template switching; cDNA carried unique molecular identifiers. TCRdb re-called the 5' RACE reads with MiXCR, one entry per CDR3 protein. The sample includes about 920,000 distinct CDR3 sequences, around an eighth of them seen just once. This clonotype was seen only a few times. These data also featured in a second study, about yellow fever vaccine responses in identical twins.

The sequencing sample was made of PBMCs. This sequence was found in a woman aged 18-29 years in good health. The rearrangement uses TRBV7-2 and TRBJ2-2; possibly TRBD1 for D (5 bases). CDR3 sequence reads: CASSFRVLTATGELFF. Written as DNA, the CDR3 is TGTGCCAGCAGCTTCAGGGTCCTGACGGCGACCGGGGAGCTGTTTTTT.